This TCR beta chain was sequenced in a study of Graves' ophthalmopathy and Graves' hyperthyroidism. Scientists amplified the TCR beta CDR3 regions from RNA transcripts. Scientists carried out first-round RT-PCR using HTBI primers and then a second-round multiplex PCR. MiXCR, run by TCRdb on the multiplex PCR reads, gives a single entry per CDR3 protein. The sample includes over 500,000 distinct CDR3 sequences, about a fifth of them seen just once. This clonotype was counted many times. What it binds is unknown. The CDR3 loop spans 13 amino acids. Germline V gene lookup returns CDR1 ENHRY and CDR2 SYGVKD. Trimming removed 7 bases from V and 3 bases from J, with 12 bases in between. Overall study findings and caveats: Ophthalmopathy progression was predicted with 65% to 71% sensitivity and approximately 79% specificity.

Where ophthalmopathy was absent within 18 months of follow-up, hyperthyroidism was stable. Diagnostic conclusions were grounded in clinical symptoms, serum thyroxine, TRAb, thyroid ultrasound and orbital computed tomography. Sequencing was performed on peripheral blood. The receptor was derived from a woman aged 18-29 years with stable Graves' hyperthyroidism. Some clones in this sample may be carry-over from other donors' samples. The J gene is TRBJ2-5, the V gene TRBV10-3, with a tentative D call TRBD1 (5 bases). The CDR3: CAIKGREEETQYF. The DNA for the CDR3 is TGTGCCATCAAAGGCAGGGAAGAAGAGACCCAGTACTTC.